One sample yielded the 17 T cell receptor beta chains listed below, sequenced in a study of T cells in Graves' hyperthyroidism and ophthalmopathy (dated by TCRdb to the late 2010s). Libraries were made using multiplex PCR. TCRdb records Illumina HiSeq 2000 as the sequencer. Amplification of TCR beta CDR3 regions was carried out from RNA transcripts. The TCR CDR3 was subjected to a first round of RT-PCR using the HTBI primer set and the Qiagen OneStep RT-PCR kit. The public reads were quality trimmed at Q25 with fastp and then assembled into clones with MiXCR by TCRdb, keeping productive beta chains. CDR3 protein duplicates are merged, each entry listing the most common genes and DNA. The sample table holds under 450,000 distinct CDR3 sequences, of which about a sixth were seen once. The ten largest clones add up to roughly 35% of the sample. Sample: blood. The receptors come from a woman aged 30 to 39 with Graves' hyperthyroidism that later progressed to Graves' ophthalmopathy.

This chain uses TRBV20-1 with TRBJ1-2; unclear D gene. The CDR3 has 13 residues. Between the trimmed V and J ends, which lost 8 bases and 4 bases, there was a span of 17 bases. Germline V gives CDR1 DFQATT, CDR2 SNEGSKA (reference sequence). For the CDR3, the DNA is TGCAGTTGGGCGCAGGAATCCTCCTATGGCTACACCTTC. Translating gives CSWAQESSYGYTF.

This clonotype was seen ten or more times. This chain's CDR3 is CASSSRRTSTDTQYF. In DNA, the CDR3 is TGCGCCAGCAGCTCGAGACGTACTAGCACAGATACGCAGTATTTT. The chain uses TRBV5-1 and TRBJ2-3; no definite D call. CDR3 length: 15 amino acids. The V gene lost 3 bases and the J gene lost 0 bases, with 11 bases spanning the gap. Germline CDR1 reads SGHRS; CDR2 reads YFSETQ.

This chain uses TRBV6-1 with TRBJ2-7; TRBD1 might be the D (5 bases). This CDR3 spans 13 amino acids. V lost 6 bases and J lost 7, with 16 bases in between. CDR1 is MNHNS, CDR2 SASEGT, per germline. The CDR3 region has the DNA TGTGCCAGCAGCAGGGAAATGGTGAGAGAGCAGTACTTC. Protein product: CASSREMVREQYF.

The chain combines TRBV9 with TRBJ2-2; perhaps TRBD2 as D (6 bases). In germline, CDR1 is SGDLS, CDR2 YYNGEE. The CDR3 is made up of 16 amino acids. With 0 bases removed from V and 6 bases from J, the gap between germline ends came to 15 bases. CDR3: CASSVALASLAGELFF. In DNA form, the CDR3 reads TGTGCCAGCAGCGTAGCACTAGCATCTCTCGCCGGGGAGCTGTTTTTT.

The rearrangement uses TRBV6-1 and TRBJ2-3; 7 bases align to TRBD1. The CDR3 has 15 amino acids. The V and J ends lost 6 bases and 1 base, in that order; junction bases with no gene match: 7. The germline gives CDR1 MNHNS, CDR2 SASEGT. DNA for the CDR3: TGTGCCAGCAGGACCCACAGGGGAGGCACAGATACGCAGTATTTT. It specifies CASRTHRGGTDTQYF.

This clonotype was seen many times. The rearrangement links TRBV28 to TRBJ1-1, with D unclear. The CDR3 length is 13 residues. Per the germline V gene, CDR1 is MDHEN and CDR2 is SYDVKM. V shed 6 bases and J shed 10 bases, with 18 bases lying between them. The CDR3 protein is CASRIGLTSRAFF. The CDR3 coding sequence is TGTGCCAGCAGGATCGGTCTGACGAGCAGAGCTTTCTTT.

In its sample, this clonotype was seen many times. J is TRBJ1-2 and V is TRBV11-2; D not certain. CDR3 length: 12 residues. From germline, CDR1 is SGHAT and CDR2 FQNNGV. V shed 7 bases and J shed 6 bases, with 12 bases lying between them. The CDR3 region is CASTRGGDGYTF. Written as DNA, the CDR3 is TGTGCCAGCACCCGGGGTGGAGATGGCTACACCTTC.

The chain uses TRBV15 and TRBJ1-3; a weak D match, TRBD1 (6 bases). V shed 2 bases and J shed 1 base, with 15 bases lying between them. The CDR3 is 17 amino acids. Looked up from germline, CDR1 is LNHNV and CDR2 is YYDKDF (reference sequence). The CDR3 reads CATSRKVGTNSGNTIYF. CDR3 DNA: TGTGCCACCAGCAGAAAAGTAGGGACAAATTCTGGAAACACCATATATTTT.

The rearrangement uses TRBV5-1 and TRBJ2-3; D unclear. CDR1 is SGHRS and CDR2 is YFSETQ in the germline V gene. The CDR3 loop spans 18 amino acids. V was cut by 4 bases and J by 4 bases, with 25 bases left in between. The DNA of the CDR3 is TGCGCCAGCAGCCCCCTGGTCCCCTTGACATCTGAGGCAGATACGCAGTATTTT. Its protein product is CASSPLVPLTSEADTQYF.

This chain links TRBV6-1 with TRBJ1-5, with 7 bases matching TRBD1. The CDR3 is made up of 17 amino acids. CDR1 is MNHNS, CDR2 SASEGT, per germline. V dropped 1 base and J dropped 2; count of bases not matched to a gene: 8. CDR3 loop: CASSEVVGTAGNQPQHF. The DNA for the CDR3 is TGTGCCAGCAGTGAAGTCGTCGGGACAGCGGGCAATCAGCCCCAGCATTTT.

This clonotype was detected many times. The chain employs TRBV2 and TRBJ2-1; D remains ambiguous. V was clipped by 10 bases and J by 4 bases, with 20 bases between them. The CDR3 length is 15 residues. Germline lookup yields CDR1 SNHLY and CDR2 FYNNEI. This CDR3 reads CATNPVDLTYNEQFF. CDR3 coding DNA: TGTGCCACAAACCCGGTCGATCTCACGTACAATGAGCAGTTCTTC.

This clonotype occurred many times. This chain connects TRBV11-2 to TRBJ1-2, with TRBD1 matching over 8 bases. V lost 4 bases to trimming and J lost 6 bases; unmatched junction nucleotides: 10. Germline V gene lookup returns CDR1 SGHAT and CDR2 FQNNGV. This CDR3 region has 15 residues. CDR3 in amino acids: CASSYGQGNLDGYTF. As DNA, the CDR3 is TGTGCCAGCAGCTACGGACAGGGTAATTTGGATGGCTACACCTTC. The variable domain in full, with the rest retrieved from reference TRBV11-2 and TRBJ1-2, is EAGVAQSPRYKIIEKRQSVAFWCNPISGHATLYWYQQILGQGPKLLIQFQNNGVVDDSQLPKDRFSAERLKGVDSTLKIQPAKLEDSAVYLCASSYGQGNLDGYTFGSGTRLTVV.

The gene calls are TRBV29-1 and TRBJ2-3; D possibly uses TRBD1 or TRBD2 (6 bases each). The CDR3 totals 12 residues. Looked up from germline, CDR1 is SQVTM and CDR2 is ANQGSEA. V was trimmed by 4 bases and J by 6 bases, leaving 11 bases between them. CDR3 sequence (DNA): TGCAGCGTTGGCCAGGGGAGGGATACGCAGTATTTT. Translation: CSVGQGRDTQYF.

This clonotype has ten or more counts. This chain uses TRBV29-1 with TRBJ2-5; D remains unclear. Germline V gene lookup returns CDR1 SQVTM and CDR2 ANQGSEA. This CDR3 is built from 12 residues. The V gene lost 4 bases and the J gene lost 4 bases, with 10 bases spanning the gap. CDR3 nucleotide sequence: TGCAGCGTTGCATCGAGGAGAGAGACCCAGTACTTC. It encodes CSVASRRETQYF.

This clonotype was counted between two and nine times. This chain joins TRBV10-2 and TRBJ2-1; 12 positions agree with TRBD2. V was clipped by 7 bases and J by 9 bases; unmatched bases: 4. The CDR3 loop spans 13 amino acids. The germline V gene has CDR1 WSHSY and CDR2 SAAADI. DNA for the CDR3: TGCGCCAGCATGAGGGGACTAGCGGGTGAGCAGTTCTTC. It is translated as CASMRGLAGEQFF.

This clonotype appeared many times. The chain couples TRBV2 to TRBJ2-2; no clear D gene. Germline CDR1 and CDR2: SNHLY and FYNNEI. The CDR3 length is 13 residues. V was clipped by 7 bases and J by 3 bases, with 9 bases between them. The CDR3 DNA sequence: TGTGCCAGCACCCCCCCCCACACCGGGGAGCTGTTTTTT. Translated: CASTPPHTGELFF.

The V gene is TRBV28, the J gene TRBJ2-1, with D uncertain. Deletions cut 7 bases from V and 4 bases from J, with 14 bases between. CDR3 length: 14 residues. CDR1 is MDHEN and CDR2 is SYDVKM in the germline V gene. Here the CDR3 reads CASTPGAAYNEQFF. As DNA, the CDR3 is TGTGCCAGCACTCCGGGTGCGGCTTACAATGAGCAGTTCTTC.